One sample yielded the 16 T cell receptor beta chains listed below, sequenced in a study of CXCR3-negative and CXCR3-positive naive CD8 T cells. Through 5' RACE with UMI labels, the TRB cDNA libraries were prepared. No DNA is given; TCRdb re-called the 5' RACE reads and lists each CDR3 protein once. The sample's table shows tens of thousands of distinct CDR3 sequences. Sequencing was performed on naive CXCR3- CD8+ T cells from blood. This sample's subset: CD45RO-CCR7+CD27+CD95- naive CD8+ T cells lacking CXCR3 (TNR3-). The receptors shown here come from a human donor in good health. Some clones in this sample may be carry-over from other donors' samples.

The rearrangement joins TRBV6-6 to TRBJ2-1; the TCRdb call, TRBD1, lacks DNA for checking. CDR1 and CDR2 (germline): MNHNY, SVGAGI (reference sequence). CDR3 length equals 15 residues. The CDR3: CASSGQGPDYNEQFF.

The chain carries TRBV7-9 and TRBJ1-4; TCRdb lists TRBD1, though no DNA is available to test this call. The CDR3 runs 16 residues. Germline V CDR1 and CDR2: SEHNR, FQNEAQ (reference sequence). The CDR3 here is CASSLWGQETPEKLFF.

The chain's CDR3 is CASSLASRTSGSYEQYF. The chain uses TRBV7-9 and TRBJ2-7; the TRBD2 assignment by TCRdb is unverifiable without DNA. This CDR3 comprises 17 residues. Germline V gene data show CDR1 as SEHNR and CDR2 as FQNEAQ (reference sequence).

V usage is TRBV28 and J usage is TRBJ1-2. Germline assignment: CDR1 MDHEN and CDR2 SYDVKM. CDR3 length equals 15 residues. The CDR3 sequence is CASSFEGRANYGYTF.

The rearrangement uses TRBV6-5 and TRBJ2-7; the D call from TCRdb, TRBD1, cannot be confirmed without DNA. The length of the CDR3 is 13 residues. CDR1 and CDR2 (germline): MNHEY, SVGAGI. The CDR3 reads CASRQDRAYEQYF.

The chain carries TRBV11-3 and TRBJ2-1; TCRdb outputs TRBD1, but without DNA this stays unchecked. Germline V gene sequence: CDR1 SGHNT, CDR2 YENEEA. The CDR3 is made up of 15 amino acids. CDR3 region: CASSDRDSSYNEQFF.

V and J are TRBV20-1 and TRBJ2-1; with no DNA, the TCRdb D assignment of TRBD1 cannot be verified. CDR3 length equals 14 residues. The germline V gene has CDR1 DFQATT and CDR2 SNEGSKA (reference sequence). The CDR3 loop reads CSARDWATYNEQFF.

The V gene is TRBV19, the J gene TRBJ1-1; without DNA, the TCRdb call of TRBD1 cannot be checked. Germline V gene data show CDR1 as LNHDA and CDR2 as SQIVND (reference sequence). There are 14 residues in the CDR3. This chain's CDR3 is CASSPGNFGTEVFF.

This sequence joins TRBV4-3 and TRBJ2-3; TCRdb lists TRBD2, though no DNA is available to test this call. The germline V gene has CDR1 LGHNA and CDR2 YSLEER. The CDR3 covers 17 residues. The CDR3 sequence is CASSHGVSPDGTDTQYF.

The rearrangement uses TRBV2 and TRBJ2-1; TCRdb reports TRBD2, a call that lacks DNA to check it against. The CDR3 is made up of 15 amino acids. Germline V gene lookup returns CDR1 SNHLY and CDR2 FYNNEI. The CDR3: CASSAASGGAHEQFF.

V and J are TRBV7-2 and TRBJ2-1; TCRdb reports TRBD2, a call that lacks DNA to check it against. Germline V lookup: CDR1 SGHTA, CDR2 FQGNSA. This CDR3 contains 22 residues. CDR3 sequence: CASSPGTSGDLPPLVAYNEQFF.

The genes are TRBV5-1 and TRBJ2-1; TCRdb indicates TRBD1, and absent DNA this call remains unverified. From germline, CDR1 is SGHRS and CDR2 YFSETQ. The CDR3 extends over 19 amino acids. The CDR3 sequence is CASSLRGGGQAFPHNEQFF.

Here the CDR3 reads CAITLGTAGNTIYF. V and J are TRBV10-3 and TRBJ1-3; TCRdb selects TRBD1, and the lack of DNA leaves this call unchecked. CDR1 is ENHRY, CDR2 SYGVKD, per germline. The CDR3 runs to 14 residues.

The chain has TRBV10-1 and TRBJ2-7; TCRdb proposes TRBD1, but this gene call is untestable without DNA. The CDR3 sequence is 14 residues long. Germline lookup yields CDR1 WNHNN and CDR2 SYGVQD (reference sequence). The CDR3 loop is CASSTGDTPYEQYF.

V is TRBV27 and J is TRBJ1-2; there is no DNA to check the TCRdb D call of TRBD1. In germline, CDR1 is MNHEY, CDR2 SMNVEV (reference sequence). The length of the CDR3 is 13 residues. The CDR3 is CASSLGGVYGYTF.

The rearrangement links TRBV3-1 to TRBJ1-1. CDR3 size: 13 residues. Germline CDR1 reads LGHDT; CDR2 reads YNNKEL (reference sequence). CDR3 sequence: CASSQVGEPEAFF. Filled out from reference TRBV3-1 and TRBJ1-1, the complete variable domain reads DTAVSQTPKYLVTQMGNDKSIKCEQNLGHDTMYWYKQDSKKFLKIMFSYNNKELIINETVPNRFSPKSPDKAHLNLHINSLELGDSAVYFCASSQVGEPEAFFGQGTRLTVV.